These 8 T cell receptor beta chains originate from one sample sequenced in a study of a mutant IDH1 vaccine in newly diagnosed glioma. Time point meaning: baseline, week 1 (first vaccination visit). Treatment described: pre-vaccination baseline after standard-of-care therapy. Assay used: immunoSEQ multiplex PCR; TCRdb lists only in-frame clones, some missing. The table records tens of thousands of clones, approximately 86% of them present only once. Here the sequenced sample was PBMCs, taken from a glioma patient treated with radiotherapy, temozolomide or both. These TCRs come from a woman aged 40 to 49 with glioma.

The gene calls are TRBV6-5 and TRBJ1-4; D remains ambiguous. Trimming pared 6 bases from V and 4 bases from J, leaving 12 bases between. The CDR3 has 14 amino acids. Germline lookup yields CDR1 MNHEY and CDR2 SVGAGI. The CDR3 loop is CASSLRGNNEKLFF. CDR3 DNA: TGTGCCAGCAGCCTCCGTGGGAATAATGAAAAACTGTTTTTT.

The genes are TRBV6-5 and TRBJ2-7, with D unclear. V lost 2 bases, J lost 0 bases, and 11 bases lay in between. The CDR3 runs 15 residues. From germline, CDR1 is MNHEY and CDR2 SVGAGI. This chain's CDR3 is CASSYDGVSSYEQYF. CDR3 bases: TGTGCCAGCAGTTACGACGGAGTAAGCTCCTACGAGCAGTACTTC.

This sequence joins TRBV19 and TRBJ1-1; 8 bases are shared with TRBD1. The germline V gene encodes CDR1 LNHDA and CDR2 SQIVND (reference sequence). The V segment lost 8 bases and the J segment 5 bases; nucleotides outside the gene matches: 4. The CDR3 spans 12 residues. The CDR3 nucleotides are TGTGCCAGTCGTCAGGGGGCAACTGAAGCTTTCTTT. This translates into CASRQGATEAFF.

The CDR3 DNA sequence: TGTGCCAGCAGTTACGTGGGGGTTAGGGCAACCTACGAGCAGTACTTC. Its translation is CASSYVGVRATYEQYF. The V and J genes are TRBV6-5 and TRBJ2-7; D may be TRBD1 or TRBD2 (5 bases each). Germline V gene sequence: CDR1 MNHEY, CDR2 SVGAGI. This CDR3 has 16 amino acids. Trimming took off 2 bases at V and 2 bases at J, with 16 bases between the two ends.

This clone was seen once. The CDR3 here is CASSMGQGAGETQYF. CDR3 nucleotides: TGTGCCAGCAGTATGGGACAGGGGGCCGGGGAGACCCAGTACTTC. The chain uses TRBV6-1 and TRBJ2-5, with 12 bases aligning to TRBD1. This CDR3 has 15 amino acids. CDR1 is MNHNS, CDR2 SASEGT, per germline. The ends lost 5 bases at V and 5 bases at J; junction bases unmatched: 6.

The chain recombines TRBV30 with TRBJ1-1; TRBD1 is a possible D gene (5 bases). Germline-derived CDR1 and CDR2 are GTSNPN and SVGIG (reference sequence). The ends were cut back, 4 bases at V and 0 bases at J, with 12 bases in the middle. The CDR3 is 14 residues long. The DNA of the CDR3 is TGTGCCTGGACCCCGGGACGGATGAACACTGAAGCTTTCTTT. This translates into CAWTPGRMNTEAFF. The full variable domain, in which reference TRBV30 and TRBJ1-1 provide the parts outside the CDR3, is SQTIHQWPATLVQPVGSPLSLECTVEGTSNPNLYWYRQAAGRGLQLLFYSVGIGQISSEVPQNLSASRPQDRQFILSSKKLLLSDSGFYLCAWTPGRMNTEAFFGQGTRLTVV.

The chain recombines TRBV30 with TRBJ2-5, with TRBD2 matching 10 bases. After removal of 4 bases from V and 5 bases from J, the junction contained 13 bases not matched to a gene. CDR1 is GTSNPN and CDR2 is SVGIG in the germline V gene (reference sequence). This CDR3 is built from 16 residues. CDR3 nucleotide sequence: TGTGCCTGGAATCCGCGGTCTAGCGGGAGCGGTGAGACCCAGTACTTC. Translation: CAWNPRSSGSGETQYF.

The table lists this clone with a few counts. The chain links TRBV4-2 to TRBJ1-6, with D possibly TRBD1 on 6 matching bases. CDR1 LGHNA and CDR2 YNFKEQ come from the germline V gene. CDR3 length equals 15 residues. V shed 6 bases and J shed 7 bases, with 16 bases lying between them. The CDR3 region has the DNA TGTGCCAGCAGTACGGGCCCTACAGGGAATTCACCCCTCCACTTT. Translating gives CASSTGPTGNSPLHF.